The clone carrying this T cell receptor (beta chain) was seen ten or more times. Individual cDNA molecules carried attached unique molecular identifiers. TCRdb reanalysed the 5' RACE reads using MiXCR and keeps one entry per CDR3 protein. The sample consists of around 50,000 distinct CDR3 sequences, roughly 12% of them appearing once. The data were taken from a study of early T cells in non-severe SARS-CoV-2 infection. V was pared by 4 bases and J by 4 bases, with 4 bases between. Germline assignment: CDR1 LGHDT and CDR2 YNNKEL (reference sequence). CDR3 length equals 12 residues. The TCR was taken from an adult who was a healthcare worker with PCR-confirmed SARS-CoV-2 infection or an uninfected control (not recorded which). The V call is TRBV3-1, the J call TRBJ2-2; unclear D gene. Sample: whole blood. The CDR3 DNA sequence: TGTGCCAGCAGCCTCCTCACCGGGGAGCTGTTTTTT. Its translation is CASSLLTGELFF.